This passage covers 25 T cell receptor beta chains from one sample sequenced in a study of cytomegalovirus exposure and HLA in healthy donors. The study ran its PCR with 60 Vbeta and 13 Jbeta primers. Sequencing was performed with immunoSEQ multiplex PCR; in TCRdb, only in-frame clones are kept and a portion is missing. The sample consists of about 280,000 clones, about 90% of them appearing once. The specimen was PBMCs. The receptor source for this set is a woman aged 18-30 years in good health and CMV-seronegative.

This clone showed up just once. The chain employs TRBV11-2 and TRBJ2-3, with D hard to call. Trimming removed 1 base from V and 4 bases from J, with 18 bases in between. This CDR3 contains 17 residues. The germline gives CDR1 SGHAT, CDR2 FQNNGV. The CDR3 reads CASSLGPLVSEADTQYF. The CDR3 DNA is TGTGCCAGCAGCTTAGGCCCCCTTGTTTCAGAAGCAGATACGCAGTATTTT.

The V gene is TRBV9, the J gene TRBJ2-1, with 9 bases aligning to TRBD2. After removal of 2 bases from V and 8 bases from J, the junction contained 5 bases not matched to a gene. Looked up from germline, CDR1 is SGDLS and CDR2 is YYNGEE. The CDR3 has 14 amino acids. CDR3 bases: TGTGCCAGCAGCGTCGCTAGCGGGGTGTATGAGCAGTTCTTC. Protein: CASSVASGVYEQFF.

The chain uses TRBV18 and TRBJ1-1, with D possibly being TRBD1 (5 bases). The germline CDR1 and CDR2 sequences are KGHSH and LQKENI. This CDR3 is built from 13 residues. The germline V and J ends were trimmed by 2 bases and 4 bases, with 8 bases remaining between them. This CDR3 is CASSPGAVTEAFF. As DNA, the CDR3 is TGTGCCAGCTCACCAGGGGCAGTCACTGAAGCTTTCTTT.

The J gene is TRBJ1-6, the V gene TRBV30; tentatively, D is TRBD1 (5 bases). This CDR3 has 16 amino acids. CDR1 and CDR2 (germline): GTSNPN, SVGIG (reference sequence). Trimming left V 2 bases short and J 8 bases short, with 19 bases between. The CDR3 DNA is TGTGCCTGGAGTCAATCCGGGTCCCGGGGGGATTCACCCCTCCACTTT. It specifies CAWSQSGSRGDSPLHF.

The chain has TRBV10-3 and TRBJ2-3, with TRBD2 matching 15 bases. The V segment lost 7 bases and the J segment 0 bases; nucleotides outside the gene matches: 8. The CDR3 length is 18 residues. Germline-derived CDR1 and CDR2 are ENHRY and SYGVKD. CDR3 sequence reads: CAITGGGTSGGSTDTQYF. In nucleotides, the CDR3 is TGTGCCATCACCGGAGGCGGGACTAGCGGGGGGAGCACAGATACGCAGTATTTT.

The CDR3 DNA reads TGTGCCAGCAGCCCGACTAAAGTAACTGAAGCTTTCTTT. It specifies CASSPTKVTEAFF. The chain has TRBV7-9 and TRBJ1-1; D ambiguous. The CDR3 length is 13 residues. The ends were cut back, 5 bases at V and 5 bases at J, with 12 bases in the middle. CDR1 and CDR2 (germline): SEHNR, FQNEAQ (reference sequence).

The genes are TRBV5-4 and TRBJ1-4, with D maybe TRBD1 (6 bases). CDR1 SGHNT and CDR2 YYREEE come from the germline V gene (reference sequence). This CDR3 contains 16 residues. V lost 4 bases and J 8 bases, leaving 21 bases between the germline ends. The CDR3 protein is CASSPHGGAVGEKLFF. CDR3 DNA sequence: TGTGCCAGCAGCCCTCACGGGGGGGCAGTCGGCGAAAAACTGTTTTTT.

A single count supports this clone. This sequence joins TRBV6-1 and TRBJ2-1; 7 nucleotides line up with TRBD2. CDR3 length equals 13 residues. Germline CDR1 reads MNHNS; CDR2 reads SASEGT. The V segment lost 5 bases and the J segment 5 bases; nucleotides outside the gene matches: 3. DNA of the CDR3: TGTGCCAGCAGTACCGGGGGGAACAATGAGCAGTTCTTC. This encodes CASSTGGNNEQFF.

This clone appeared a single time. The rearrangement links TRBV5-1 to TRBJ1-4; D is unclear. From germline, CDR1 is SGHRS and CDR2 YFSETQ. There are 13 residues in the CDR3. V was shortened by 1 base and J by 6 bases, with 7 bases between the two germline ends. DNA for the CDR3: TGCGCCAGCAGCTTGTTGAGTGATGAAAAACTGTTTTTT. Amino acid sequence: CASSLLSDEKLFF.

V usage is TRBV11-2 and J usage is TRBJ1-2; TRBD1 is a possible D gene (6 bases). The CDR3 is made up of 15 amino acids. Deletions cut 2 bases from V and 7 bases from J, with 17 bases between. Germline assignment: CDR1 SGHAT and CDR2 FQNNGV. The CDR3 region is CASSLTSEGGAGYTF. In DNA form, the CDR3 reads TGTGCCAGCAGCTTAACTTCCGAGGGGGGGGCTGGCTACACCTTC.

This chain uses TRBV4-1 with TRBJ1-2, with D possibly TRBD1 on 5 matching bases. The CDR3 is 15 amino acids. The V end lost 3 bases, the J end lost 8 bases, and 19 bases lay between the germline ends. Germline CDR1 is MGHRA and CDR2 is YSYEKL. The CDR3 loop is CASSHAPRGGKGYTF. The CDR3 DNA reads as TGCGCCAGCAGCCACGCTCCACGGGGGGGAAAGGGCTACACCTTC.

The table lists this clone with a count of one. The CDR3 loop reads CASSLGAMSGNTIYF. Here the CDR3 DNA reads TGTGCCAGCAGCTTAGGGGCTATGTCTGGAAACACCATATATTTT. The chain has TRBV11-2 and TRBJ1-3; D uncertain. Germline V gene data show CDR1 as SGHAT and CDR2 as FQNNGV. V was shortened by 1 base and J by 1 base, with 8 bases between the two germline ends. The CDR3 sequence is 15 residues long.

This chain connects TRBV5-6 to TRBJ2-2, with a weak D call TRBD1 (5 bases). The CDR3 sequence is 17 residues long. The germline V gene encodes CDR1 SGHDT and CDR2 YYEEEE. V shed 3 bases and J shed 0 bases, with 15 bases lying between them. In DNA, the CDR3 is TGTGCCAGCAGCTGGGGCTTACCGGATACGAACACCGGGGAGCTGTTTTTT. Translation gives CASSWGLPDTNTGELFF.

CDR3 sequence: CASTPRLARDNEQFF. The CDR3 DNA reads TGTGCCAGCACCCCCCGACTAGCGAGAGACAATGAGCAGTTCTTC. The chain recombines TRBV6-6 with TRBJ2-1, with TRBD2 identical over 8 bases. This CDR3 spans 15 amino acids. The junction had 10 bases not matched to a gene; V was cut back by 7 bases and J by 5 bases. Germline V gene data show CDR1 as MNHNY and CDR2 as SVGAGI (reference sequence).

The V gene is TRBV13, the J gene TRBJ1-1; D gene unclear. The CDR3 spans 12 residues. Trimming removed 6 bases from V and 6 bases from J, with 11 bases in between. The germline CDR1 and CDR2 sequences are PRHDT and FYEKMQ (reference sequence). The CDR3 loop reads CASRSFGAEAFF. DNA of the CDR3: TGTGCCAGCAGATCATTCGGAGCTGAAGCTTTCTTT.

The V and J genes are TRBV18 and TRBJ1-1, with D possibly TRBD1 on 6 matching bases. CDR1 is KGHSH and CDR2 is LQKENI in the germline V gene. This CDR3 is built from 16 residues. V gave up 3 bases and J gave up 0 bases, with 14 bases separating them. Written as DNA, the CDR3 is TGTGCCAGCTCACCCCGGGACATCCAAATGAACACTGAAGCTTTCTTT. Amino acids: CASSPRDIQMNTEAFF.

Details on this clone: The sample holds other DNA sequences that translate to the same CDR3. CDR3 loop: CATSRGGNTEAFF. For the CDR3, the DNA is TGTGCCACCAGCAGGGGAGGGAACACTGAAGCTTTCTTT. V usage is TRBV15 and J usage is TRBJ1-1; D gene unclear. Between the trimmed V and J ends, which lost 3 bases and 1 base, there was a span of 6 bases. The CDR3 has 13 residues. Germline-derived CDR1 and CDR2 are LNHNV and YYDKDF (reference sequence).

In nucleotides, the CDR3 is TGTGCCAGTAGTATGGCAGGGACAGACACCGGGGAGCTGTTTTTT. Translated, it gives CASSMAGTDTGELFF. The rearrangement links TRBV19 to TRBJ2-2; 7 nucleotides line up with TRBD1. Germline CDR1 LNHDA, CDR2 SQIVND (reference sequence). The CDR3 has 15 amino acids. The V gene end was trimmed by 3 bases and the J gene end by 3 bases; junction bases not matched to a gene: 4.

This chain connects TRBV7-2 to TRBJ1-5; no clear D gene. The germline V and J ends were trimmed by 2 bases and 0 bases, with 14 bases remaining between them. Per the germline V gene, CDR1 is SGHTA and CDR2 is FQGNSA. CDR3 size: 17 residues. DNA for the CDR3: TGTGCCAGCAGCTTAAGTTATACAGATTATAGCAATCAGCCCCAGCATTTT. It codes for CASSLSYTDYSNQPQHF. The entire variable domain, with the rest obtained from reference TRBV7-2 and TRBJ1-5, is as follows: GAGVSQSPSNKVTEKGKDVELRCDPISGHTALYWYRQSLGQGLEFLIYFQGNSAPDKSGLPSDRFSAERTGGSVSTLTIQRTQQEDSAVYLCASSLSYTDYSNQPQHFGDGTRLSIL.

The chain carries TRBV5-1 and TRBJ2-1; 12 nucleotides line up with TRBD2. This CDR3 region has 16 residues. The ends lost 3 bases at V and 9 bases at J; junction bases unmatched: 10. In germline, CDR1 is SGHRS, CDR2 YFSETQ. Here the CDR3 DNA reads TGCGCCAGCAGCTCTACGGGGACTAGCGGGTCGTTTGAGCAGTTCTTC. Translated, it gives CASSSTGTSGSFEQFF.

J is TRBJ2-5 and V is TRBV29-1; D is undetermined. Trimming removed 5 bases from V and 5 bases from J, with 15 bases in between. The CDR3 covers 13 residues. CDR1 SQVTM and CDR2 ANQGSEA come from the germline V gene. The CDR3 loop reads CSVPGSREETQYF. The CDR3 DNA sequence: TGCAGCGTTCCCGGGTCCCGAGAGGAGACCCAGTACTTC.

This chain connects TRBV7-2 to TRBJ2-3; the D gene is possibly TRBD2 (7 bases). Germline V gene data show CDR1 as SGHTA and CDR2 as FQGNSA. The CDR3 is 17 amino acids. V was cut by 1 base and J by 6 bases, with 20 bases left in between. In DNA form, the CDR3 reads TGTGCCAGCAGCTTAGTAGGCCCCAGGGGAGGGAGGGATACGCAGTATTTT. Its protein product is CASSLVGPRGGRDTQYF. Using reference TRBV7-2 and TRBJ2-3 for the parts outside the CDR3, the full variable domain is GAGVSQSPSNKVTEKGKDVELRCDPISGHTALYWYRQSLGQGLEFLIYFQGNSAPDKSGLPSDRFSAERTGGSVSTLTIQRTQQEDSAVYLCASSLVGPRGGRDTQYFGPGTRLTVL.

This chain connects TRBV27 to TRBJ1-1; no firm D call. CDR3 length: 11 residues. Germline CDR1 is MNHEY and CDR2 is SMNVEV (reference sequence). Trimming stripped 3 bases from V and 8 bases from J, with 7 bases between. Here the CDR3 DNA reads TGTGCCAGCAGTTTTTCGGGGGAAGCTTTCTTT. As protein: CASSFSGEAFF.

The J gene is TRBJ1-4, the V gene TRBV10-1; D is ambiguous. From germline, CDR1 is WNHNN and CDR2 SYGVQD (reference sequence). The CDR3 extends over 14 amino acids. The V gene lost 0 bases and the J gene lost 5 bases, with 7 bases spanning the gap. The CDR3 spells CASSESPGNEKLFF. The CDR3 DNA is TGCGCCAGCAGTGAGTCTCCGGGGAATGAAAAACTGTTTTTT.

This clone has just one count. The rearrangement uses TRBV27 and TRBJ2-1; maybe TRBD1 (6 bases). This CDR3 spans 16 amino acids. The V gene's germline CDR1 is MNHEY and CDR2 SMNVEV (reference sequence). V lost 2 bases and J 8 bases, leaving 19 bases between the germline ends. The DNA of the CDR3 is TGTGCCAGCAGTTTAGTTAGCCAGGGGAACCGGGATGAGCAGTTCTTC. This encodes CASSLVSQGNRDEQFF.